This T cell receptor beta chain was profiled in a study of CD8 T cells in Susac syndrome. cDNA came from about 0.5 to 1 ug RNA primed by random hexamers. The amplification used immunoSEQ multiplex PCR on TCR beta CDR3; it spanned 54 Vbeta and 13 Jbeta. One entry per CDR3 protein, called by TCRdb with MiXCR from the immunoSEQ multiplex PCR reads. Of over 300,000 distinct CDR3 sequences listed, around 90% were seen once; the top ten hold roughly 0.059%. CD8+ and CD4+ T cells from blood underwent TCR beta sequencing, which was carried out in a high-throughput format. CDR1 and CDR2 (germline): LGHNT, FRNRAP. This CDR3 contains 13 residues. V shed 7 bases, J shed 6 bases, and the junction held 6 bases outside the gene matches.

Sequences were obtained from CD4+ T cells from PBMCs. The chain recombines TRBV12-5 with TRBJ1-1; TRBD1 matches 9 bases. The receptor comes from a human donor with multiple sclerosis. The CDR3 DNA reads TGTGCTAGTGCCCGGGACAGGGACGCTGAAGCTTTCTTT. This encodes CASARDRDAEAFF.